This T cell receptor (beta chain) was found in a study of blood T cell repertoires in COVID-19. Background on the study: COVID-19 samples collected from the United States, Italy and Spain covered acute and convalescent phases.

Clones were read by immunoSEQ multiplex PCR, and TCRdb kept only the in-frame ones, dropping some. The sample has about 320,000 clones; under 95% are singletons. The V gene end was trimmed by 4 bases and the J gene end by 6 bases; junction bases not matched to a gene: 5. Germline V gene sequence: CDR1 MNHEY, CDR2 SVGEGT. This CDR3 comprises 14 residues. The specimen sequenced was PBMCs or T cells enriched from blood (not recorded which). The chain combines TRBV6-2 or TRBV6-3 with TRBJ1-5; 8 bases fit TRBD1. This TCR derives from a man in his sixties who had recovered from COVID-19. In DNA form, the CDR3 reads TGTGCCAGCAGTTTAACAGGGGGTAGTCAGCCCCAGCATTTT. Its translation is CASSLTGGSQPQHF.